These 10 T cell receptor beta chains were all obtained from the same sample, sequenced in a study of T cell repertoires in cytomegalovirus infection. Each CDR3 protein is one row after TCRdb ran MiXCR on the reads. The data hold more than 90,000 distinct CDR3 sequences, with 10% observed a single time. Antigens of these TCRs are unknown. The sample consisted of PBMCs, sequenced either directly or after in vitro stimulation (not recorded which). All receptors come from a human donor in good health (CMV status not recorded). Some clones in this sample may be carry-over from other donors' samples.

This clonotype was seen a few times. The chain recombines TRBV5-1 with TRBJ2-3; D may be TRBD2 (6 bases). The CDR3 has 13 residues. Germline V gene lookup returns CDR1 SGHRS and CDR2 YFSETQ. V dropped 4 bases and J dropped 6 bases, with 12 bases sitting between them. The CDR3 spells CASSPGEVDTQYF. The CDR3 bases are TGCGCCAGCAGCCCCGGGGAGGTGGATACGCAGTATTTT.

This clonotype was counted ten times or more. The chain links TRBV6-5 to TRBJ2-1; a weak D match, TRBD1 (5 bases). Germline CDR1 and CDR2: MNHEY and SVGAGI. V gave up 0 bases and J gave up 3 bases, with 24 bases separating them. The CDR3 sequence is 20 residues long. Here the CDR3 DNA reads TGTGCCAGCAGTTACTCGTTAAGAATTCGTTCGACAGTTTACTACAATGAGCAGTTCTTC. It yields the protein CASSYSLRIRSTVYYNEQFF.

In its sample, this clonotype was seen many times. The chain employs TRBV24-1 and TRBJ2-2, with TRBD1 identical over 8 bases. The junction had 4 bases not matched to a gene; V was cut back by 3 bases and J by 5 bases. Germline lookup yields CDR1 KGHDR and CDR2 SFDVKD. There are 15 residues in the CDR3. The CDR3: CATSDPDRGTGELFF. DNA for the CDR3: TGTGCCACCAGTGATCCAGACAGGGGAACCGGGGAGCTGTTTTTT.

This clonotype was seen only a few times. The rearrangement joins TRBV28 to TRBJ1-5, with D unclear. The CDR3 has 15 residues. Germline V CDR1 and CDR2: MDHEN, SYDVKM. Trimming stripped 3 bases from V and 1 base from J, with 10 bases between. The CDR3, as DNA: TGTGCCAGCAGTTTGGAAGGACCCAGCAATCAGCCCCAGCATTTT. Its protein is CASSLEGPSNQPQHF.

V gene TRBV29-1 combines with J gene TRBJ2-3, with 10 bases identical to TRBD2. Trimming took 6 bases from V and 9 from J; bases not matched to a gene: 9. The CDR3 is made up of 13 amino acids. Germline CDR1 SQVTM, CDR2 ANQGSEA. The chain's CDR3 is CSVLAGGEGTQYF. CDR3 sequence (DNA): TGCAGCGTGTTAGCGGGAGGCGAAGGAACGCAGTATTTT.

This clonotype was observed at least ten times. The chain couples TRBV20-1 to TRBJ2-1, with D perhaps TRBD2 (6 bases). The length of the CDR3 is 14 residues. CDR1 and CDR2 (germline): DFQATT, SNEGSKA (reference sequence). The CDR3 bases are TGCAGCGGGTTACTAGCCCCCCTTGGGAATGAGCAGTTCTTC. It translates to CSGLLAPLGNEQFF.

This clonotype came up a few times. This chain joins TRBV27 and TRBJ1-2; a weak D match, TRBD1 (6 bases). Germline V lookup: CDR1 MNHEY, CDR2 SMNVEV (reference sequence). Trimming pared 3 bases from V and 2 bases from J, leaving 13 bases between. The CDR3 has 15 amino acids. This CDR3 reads CASSFLDSLNYGYTF. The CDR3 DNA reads TGTGCCAGCAGTTTCCTGGACAGCCTGAACTATGGCTACACCTTC.

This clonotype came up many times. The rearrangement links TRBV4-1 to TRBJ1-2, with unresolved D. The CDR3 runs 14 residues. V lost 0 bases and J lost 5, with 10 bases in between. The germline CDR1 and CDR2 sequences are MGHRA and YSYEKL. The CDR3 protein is CASSQEFVPYGYTF. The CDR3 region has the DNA TGCGCCAGCAGCCAAGAATTCGTTCCGTATGGCTACACCTTC.

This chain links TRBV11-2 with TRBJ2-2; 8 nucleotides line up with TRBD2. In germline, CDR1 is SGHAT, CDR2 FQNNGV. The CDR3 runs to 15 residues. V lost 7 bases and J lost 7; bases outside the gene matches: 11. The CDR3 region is CASNPAGVLGGELFF. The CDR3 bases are TGTGCCAGCAATCCAGCGGGAGTACTGGGCGGGGAGCTGTTTTTT.

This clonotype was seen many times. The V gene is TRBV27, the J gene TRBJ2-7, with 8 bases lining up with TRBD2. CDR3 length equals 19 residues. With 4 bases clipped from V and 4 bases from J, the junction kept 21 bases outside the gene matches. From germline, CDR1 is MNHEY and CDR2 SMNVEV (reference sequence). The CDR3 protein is CASSWVGMSREGQVYEQYF. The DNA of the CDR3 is TGTGCCAGCAGTTGGGTTGGGATGAGCCGGGAGGGCCAAGTATACGAGCAGTACTTC.